This T cell receptor beta chain was obtained from a study of beta chain features in type 1 diabetes (dated 2018 in TCRdb). Regarding the study in general: Mean age, gender distribution, total cell number and subset yield were not different between patients and healthy donors. Across all samples, 107,917,701 sorted cells were examined, and cell number per subset correlated strongly with RNA yield. The study compared TCRB repertoires of sorted circulating CD4+ T cell subsets between recently diagnosed type 1 diabetes patients and matched healthy donors. Whereas all 30 or so donors provided naive and central memory subsets, regulatory and stem cell-like memory subsets were isolated from just 8 patients and about 8 healthy donors.

The study at large found these results: Only small numbers of individuals were included in the HLA sub-analyses, which left unresolved whether HLA type had any influence on TCRB rearrangement. In all four CD4+ subsets, TCRB CDR3 length was moderately but significantly shorter in type 1 diabetes patients. Shorter templates might be favored by PCR, yet because patient and control samples were amplified and corrected together, any such skew would affect both groups equally. Naive, central memory and regulatory TCRB repertoires appeared to be more similar among patients than among healthy donors. Because cDNA rather than genomic DNA was sequenced, highly expressing activated cells could have been over-represented, although no difference in activation and CD3 levels was found between groups. Patients with type 1 diabetes made fewer insertions and deleted more nucleotides at VDJ recombination sites, implying thymic rearrangement abnormalities.

Spanning cysteine to phenylalanine, the CDR3 consists of 16 amino acids. Of all the DNA, just the CDR3 is kept, 48 bases in frame from base 1. V sheds 0 bases and J sheds 3 bases, leaving 15 bases between their ends. According to the germline V gene, CDR1 reads SQVTM and CDR2 reads ANQGSEA. From each donor, a single peripheral blood sample of around 0.12 L on average was drawn into heparinised tubes. Using a panel that included CD45RO, CCR7, CD25, CD127, CD95 and CD27, naive, central memory, regulatory and stem cell-like memory CD4+ T cells were sorted on a BD FACSAria II. Every sorted population had a purity above 95%. PBMCs were isolated right away by Lymphoprep density gradient centrifugation and were stained directly, without culture. So that batch effects would be minimized, each experiment stained and sorted samples in pairs, pairing one healthy donor with one patient. All of the isolated RNA was reverse transcribed with the High Capacity cDNA Reverse Transcription Kit, so expressed TCRB transcripts were sequenced. Deep immunoSEQ sequencing was applied to naive, central memory and regulatory T cell samples, giving an average of around 4 million total reads per sample. Sorted cells were lysed in RLT buffer and RNA was extracted with DNase-treated RNeasy Micro or Mini kits, depending on cell number. Each cell subset was processed separately to prevent cross-contamination, with patient and healthy donor samples processed together. Using the immunoSEQ multiplex PCR, TCRB sequences were amplified from cDNA into 87-bp fragments spanning the CDR3 region. Sequencing of the amplicons was performed on the Illumina HiSeq platform. Processing in the source paper ran as follows. Synthetic template baselines were used to correct PCR bias computationally, reads within Hamming distance 2 were collapsed together, and singletons that could not be merged were discarded. Reads were aligned to IMGT to assign V, D and J genes, CDR3 length, and insertions or deletions at six rearrangement sites. Within each subset, clonotype counts were normalized to the number of sorted cells before true diversity and Gini coefficients were calculated with the tcR R package. Repertoire sharing was quantified using the overlap coefficient calculated on TCRB nucleotide sequences. Out-of-frame TCRB sequences from naive cells were analyzed as a proxy for the pre-selection repertoire. Drawn from immuneACCESS, this table holds only the in-frame rearrangements with V and J called that TCRdb kept. Clones are partly lost; checked studies trace under half to an unresolved V gene and leave the rest unexplained. That table is the source of V, J and clone size, and D and trimming were worked out from the DNA. This sample has around 350,000 clones in its table, and over 10% of those were observed once. The top ten clonotypes cover more than 0.015% of the sample.

This clone was picked up many times. The target of this receptor is not known. No base qualities exist here, and no much larger clone lies one base off it. The receptor chain draws on TRBV29-1 and TRBJ2-1, with an unclear D gene assignment. The receptor was derived from a man aged 18-30 years in good health. Input material: naive CD4+ T cells from blood. Reading the label with the study, this specimen's cell subset or site is: true naive CD4+ T cells. The sequenced DNA: TGCAGCGTTGAAGAGGTGCGGAGCGTCGGCTACAATGAGCAGTTCTTC. This yields the protein CSVEEVRSVGYNEQFF.